This is a list of T cell receptor beta chains from one sample in a study of CD8+ T cells in alopecia areata. Data came from immunoSEQ multiplex PCR; TCRdb stores just in-frame clones and leaves some out. The table lists just over 150,000 clones, around half of them singletons. This sample comprised CD8+ T cells sorted from blood, obtained at week 0. The receptors here all came from a human donor with alopecia areata. The conserved cysteine and the conserved F or W are not part of the CDR3 here.

v_call	j_call	cdr3_aa
TRBV29-1	TRBJ2-7	SVAGALEQY
TRBV19	TRBJ1-1	ASTLGEGTEAF
TRBV5-1	TRBJ2-1	ASRSERGSSYNEQF
TRBV30	TRBJ2-2	AWGGDTGELF
TRBV30	TRBJ1-3	AGPGGNTIY
TRBV4-3	TRBJ1-1	ASSQSLGQNTEAF
TRBV6-4	TRBJ2-3	ASSENLGSTDTQY
TRBV7-6	TRBJ2-7	ASSDRGGYEQY
TRBV29-1	TRBJ2-7	SVEDSGSYEQY
TRBV15	TRBJ2-3	ATSRVGGSTDTQY
TRBV30	TRBJ2-7	AWSGDARSYEQY
TRBV9	TRBJ1-2	ASSVDGTGDGYT
TRBV9	TRBJ2-2	ASSAWSAANTGELF
TRBV29-1	TRBJ2-5	SVEEAGEQETQY
TRBV6-5	TRBJ1-1	ASSYSRDANTEAF
TRBV27	TRBJ1-5	ASSLSPGSQPQH
TRBV29-1	TRBJ2-1	SVEIIRRGRYNEQF
TRBV27	TRBJ1-2	ASRETGLFYGYT
TRBV25-1	TRBJ2-7	ASSAPRDGSSYEQY
TRBV27	TRBJ2-7	ASSFPGREQY
TRBV27	TRBJ1-1	ASRVREGTEAF
TRBV5-1	TRBJ1-5	ASSPGGDNQPQH
TRBV27	TRBJ2-7	ASSFGGIYEQY
TRBV27	TRBJ1-1	ASSWGDHTEAF